This T cell receptor beta chain is from a study of CD8 T cells in Susac syndrome. Random hexamers were used to reverse transcribe the RNA input (0.5 to 1 ug). Using its own MiXCR run on the immunoSEQ multiplex PCR reads, TCRdb lists one record per CDR3 protein. The sample holds approximately 140,000 distinct CDR3 sequences, over 75% seen once. Germline V lookup: CDR1 SGHTA, CDR2 FQGTGA. J gave up 6 bases and V 5 bases, and 7 bases lay outside the gene matches. The CDR3 is 14 residues long. This clonotype originated in a human donor with multiple sclerosis. The chain couples TRBV7-3 to TRBJ2-1, with 7 bases lining up with TRBD1. Sample: CD8+ T cells from PBMCs. CDR3 in DNA: TGTGCCAGCAGCGAGACAGGGCTCGGCAATGAGCAGTTCTTC. Translating gives CASSETGLGNEQFF.